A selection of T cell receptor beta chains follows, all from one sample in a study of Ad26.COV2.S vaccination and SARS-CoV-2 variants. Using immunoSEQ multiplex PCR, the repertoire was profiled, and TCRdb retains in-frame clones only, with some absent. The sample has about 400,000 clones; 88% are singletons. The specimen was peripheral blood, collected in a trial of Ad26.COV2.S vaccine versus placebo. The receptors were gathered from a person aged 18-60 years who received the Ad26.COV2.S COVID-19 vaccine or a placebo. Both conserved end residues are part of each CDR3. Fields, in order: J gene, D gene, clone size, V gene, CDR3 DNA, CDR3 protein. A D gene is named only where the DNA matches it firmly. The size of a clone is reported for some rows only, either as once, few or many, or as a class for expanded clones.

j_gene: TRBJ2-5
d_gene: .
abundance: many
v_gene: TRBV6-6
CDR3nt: TGTGCCAGCAGCTCCGATTGGTCGAAGACCCAGTACTTC
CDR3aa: CASSSDWSKTQYF

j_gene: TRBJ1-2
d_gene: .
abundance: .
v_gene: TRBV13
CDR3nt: TGTGCCAGCAGCTTGAGACAGCTTCTTGGCTACACCTTC
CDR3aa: CASSLRQLLGYTF

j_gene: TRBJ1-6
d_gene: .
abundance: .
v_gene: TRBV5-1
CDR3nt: TGCGCCAGCAGCTTCGGGCTACGTAATTCACCCCTCCACTTT
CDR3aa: CASSFGLRNSPLHF

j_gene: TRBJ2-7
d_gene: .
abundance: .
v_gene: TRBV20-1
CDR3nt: TGCAGTGCTAGTAGGGGGGGCGGCTACGAGCAGTACTTC
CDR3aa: CSASRGGGYEQYF

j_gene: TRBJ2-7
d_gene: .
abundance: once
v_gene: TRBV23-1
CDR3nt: TGCGCAAGCAGGCACGAGAACTACGAGCAGTACTTC
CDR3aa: CASRHENYEQYF

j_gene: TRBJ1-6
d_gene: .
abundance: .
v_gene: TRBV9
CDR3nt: TGTGCCAGCAGCGTAGATTCCATAGACAGGAACAATTCACCCCTCCACTTT
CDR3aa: CASSVDSIDRNNSPLHF

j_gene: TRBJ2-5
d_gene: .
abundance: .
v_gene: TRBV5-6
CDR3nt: TGTGCCAGCATGCCACTGGAGGGCGAAGAGACCCAGTACTTC
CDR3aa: CASMPLEGEETQYF

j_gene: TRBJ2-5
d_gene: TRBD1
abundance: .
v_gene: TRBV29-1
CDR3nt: TGCAGCGTTGAAGATGGGGGACAGGGGGTGGGAGAGACCCAGTACTTC
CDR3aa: CSVEDGGQGVGETQYF

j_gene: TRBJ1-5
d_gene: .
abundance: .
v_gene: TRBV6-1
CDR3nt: TGTGCCAGCAGTGACAGGGAAGTTCAGCCCCAGCATTTT
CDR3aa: CASSDREVQPQHF

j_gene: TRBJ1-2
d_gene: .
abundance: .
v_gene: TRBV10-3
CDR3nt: TGTGCCATCACCTCTACAGGGAATGGCTACACCTTC
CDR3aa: CAITSTGNGYTF

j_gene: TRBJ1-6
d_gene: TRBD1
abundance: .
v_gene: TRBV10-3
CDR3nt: TGTGCCATCAGACCGGACAGGGACTCACCCCTCCACTTT
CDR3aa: CAIRPDRDSPLHF

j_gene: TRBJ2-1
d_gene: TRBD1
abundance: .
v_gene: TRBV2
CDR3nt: TGTGCCAGCAGTGAAATGGGGACAGTAAACGACAATGAGCAGTTCTTC
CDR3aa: CASSEMGTVNDNEQFF

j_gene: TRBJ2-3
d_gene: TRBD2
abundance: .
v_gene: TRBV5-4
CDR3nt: TGTGCCAGCAGCTTGGAGACTAGCCGCACAGATACGCAGTATTTT
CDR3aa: CASSLETSRTDTQYF